Following are 6 T cell receptor beta chains from one sample sequenced in a study of OX40 agonist ivuxolimab in advanced cancers. Sequencing used immunoSEQ multiplex PCR; TCRdb keeps in-frame clones, though not all of them. The sample lists about 62,000 clones; around 90% were seen once. Here the sequenced sample was CD4+ or CD8+ T cells sorted from blood, taken in a trial of the OX40 agonist ivuxolimab. These receptors came from an adult with an advanced solid tumor such as melanoma, head and neck, liver or kidney cancer.

The sample holds a few counts of this clone. This chain connects TRBV6-5 to TRBJ2-7; perhaps D is TRBD1 or TRBD2 (5 bases each). The CDR3 loop spans 13 amino acids. The ends were cut back, 5 bases at V and 1 base at J, with 9 bases in the middle. CDR1 MNHEY and CDR2 SVGAGI come from the germline V gene. CDR3 residues: CASSGDGSYEQYF. In nucleotides, the CDR3 is TGTGCCAGCAGTGGGGACGGATCCTACGAGCAGTACTTC.

The V gene is TRBV14, the J gene TRBJ1-1; no clear D. CDR1 is SGHDN, CDR2 FVKESK, per germline. The CDR3 extends over 14 amino acids. Trimming took 2 bases from V and 0 from J, leaving 7 bases between them. The CDR3 bases are TGTGCCAGCAGCCAATCGGGGATGAACACTGAAGCTTTCTTT. It encodes CASSQSGMNTEAFF. Full variable domain (rest looked up from reference TRBV14 and TRBJ1-1): EAGVTQFPSHSVIEKGQTVTLRCDPISGHDNLYWYRRVMGKEIKFLLHFVKESKQDESGMPNNRFLAERTGGTYSTLKVQPAELEDSGVYFCASSQSGMNTEAFFGQGTRLTVV.

The genes are TRBV28 and TRBJ1-1; D call uncertain. The CDR3 sequence is 14 residues long. Germline CDR1 is MDHEN and CDR2 is SYDVKM. The germline V and J ends were trimmed by 7 bases and 1 base, with 13 bases remaining between them. The CDR3 DNA reads as TGTGCCAGCACCCTTCGACAAGGGAACACTGAAGCTTTCTTT. Residues: CASTLRQGNTEAFF.

CDR3 loop: CASSLDSPGAFF. The CDR3 DNA sequence: TGTGCCAGCAGTCTGGACAGTCCCGGTGCTTTCTTT. The chain employs TRBV28 and TRBJ1-1; a possible D gene is TRBD1 (6 bases). This CDR3 has 12 amino acids. The V gene's germline CDR1 is MDHEN and CDR2 SYDVKM. Trimming cost V 5 bases and J 11 bases, with 15 bases left between them.

The rearrangement joins TRBV4-1 to TRBJ2-1, with a possible D match to TRBD2 (6 bases). Germline CDR1 and CDR2: MGHRA and YSYEKL. V was trimmed by 3 bases and J by 7 bases, leaving 13 bases between them. CDR3 length: 14 amino acids. CDR3 residues: CASSQVPGVNEQFF. The DNA for the CDR3 is TGCGCCAGCAGCCAGGTACCGGGAGTGAATGAGCAGTTCTTC.

This sequence joins TRBV28 and TRBJ1-2, with a possible D match to TRBD1 (6 bases). Germline CDR1 and CDR2: MDHEN and SYDVKM. The CDR3 totals 14 residues. Trimming pared 7 bases from V and 6 bases from J, leaving 18 bases between. CDR3 sequence (DNA): TGTGCCAGCATTCAACTAGGGGGGGCCGATGGCTACACCTTC. This gives the protein CASIQLGGADGYTF.